The rows below give T cell receptor beta chains drawn from one sample of a study of T cell repertoires in cytomegalovirus infection. TCRdb passed the reads through MiXCR, listing each CDR3 protein once. The sample contains 150,000 to 160,000 distinct CDR3 sequences, 23% of which appear only once. Sequences were obtained from PBMCs. These receptors were taken from a human donor in good health (CMV status not recorded). Some clones in this sample may be carry-over from other donors' samples. Each CDR3 is given with its conserved first and last residue. A D gene is named only where the DNA matches it firmly. Clone size is not always given. Where it is, it says once, few, many or a class for expanded clones.

>TRBJ2-7|few|13|TRBV19|.
TGTGCCAGTAGCCTCAGGGTGGGGGCCGAGCAGTACTTC
CASSLRVGAEQYF
>TRBJ2-2|few|17|TRBV14|.
TGTGCCAGCAGCCAGCTACTCGGGACGCCGAACACCGGGGAGCTGTTTTTT
CASSQLLGTPNTGELFF
>TRBJ2-7|.|14|TRBV15|TRBD2
TGTGCCACCAGACGGACTAGCGGTACCTACGAGCAGTACTTC
CATRRTSGTYEQYF
>TRBJ2-1|.|16|TRBV6-5|TRBD2
TGTGCCAGCAGTTACTCGAGGACTAGCGGAGAGAATGAGCAGTTCTTC
CASSYSRTSGENEQFF
>TRBJ1-1|.|12|TRBV7-9|.
TGTGCCAGCAGCCCTGGACCGGAAGAAGCTTTCTTT
CASSPGPEEAFF
>TRBJ2-1|many|16|TRBV4-2|.
TGTGCCAGCAGCCACCTCGGACGGAGCTCCTACAATGAGCAGTTCTTC
CASSHLGRSSYNEQFF
>TRBJ2-5|.|18|TRBV9|TRBD2
TGTGCCAGCAGCCCTCATCCCGGGACTAGCGGGCTAGTGGAGACCCAGTACTTC
CASSPHPGTSGLVETQYF
>TRBJ2-1|.|20|TRBV6-2/TRBV6-3|TRBD2
TGTGCCATCAGTTACGGATCGTTTAAGGCTAGCGGGAGAGGGCGGAATGAGCAGTTCTTC
CAISYGSFKASGRGRNEQFF
>TRBJ2-7|.|14|TRBV27|TRBD2
TGTGCCAGCAGTCGACTAGCGGGAGACCTCGAGCAGTACTTC
CASSRLAGDLEQYF
>TRBJ2-3|few|15|TRBV2|TRBD2
TGTGCCACATCTCCCGGACTAGCGGGACCAGATACGCAGTATTTT
CATSPGLAGPDTQYF
>TRBJ1-1|few|14|TRBV18|.
TGTGCCAGCTCACCACCGGGGAAGAGGTCTGAAGCTTTCTTT
CASSPPGKRSEAFF
>TRBJ2-3|few|14|TRBV12-3/TRBV12-4|.
TGTGCCAGCAGTTTAGCGGGTCTCGGAGATACGCAGTATTTT
CASSLAGLGDTQYF
>TRBJ1-1|.|15|TRBV6-8|TRBD1
TGTGCCAGCAGTTCCTTGGGAGGGGGCATGAGTAAAGCTTTCTTT
CASSSLGGGMSKAFF
>TRBJ1-1|.|13|TRBV7-9|.
TGTGCCAGCAGCGCCACAGCGAACGGTGAAGCTTTCTTT
CASSATANGEAFF
>TRBJ1-4|few|18|TRBV23-1|TRBD1
TGCGCCAGCAGTCAATCGACCCCCACCGGGACAGATAATGAAAAACTGTTTTTT
CASSQSTPTGTDNEKLFF
>TRBJ2-7|many|14|TRBV6-1|TRBD2
TGTGCCAGCATGAAGCGGGAGGCTACCTACGAGCAGTACTTC
CASMKREATYEQYF
>TRBJ2-5|.|13|TRBV7-9|.
TGTGCCAGCAGCTTAGAACAGGGAGAGACCCAGTACTTC
CASSLEQGETQYF
>TRBJ1-4|.|13|TRBV11-2|.
TGTGCCAGCAGCCCCTGGGGGGATGAAAAACTGTTTTTT
CASSPWGDEKLFF
>TRBJ2-1|once|14|TRBV7-6|.
TGTGCCAACAGCTTATCCCAGGGAGGCAATGAGCAGTTCTTC
CANSLSQGGNEQFF
>TRBJ2-1|.|16|TRBV12-3/TRBV12-4|.
TGTGCCAGCTTATCATCCTCGGGACACGGCTCCAATGAGCAGTTCTTC
CASLSSSGHGSNEQFF